The source of this T cell receptor (beta chain) is a study of post-analysis software for immune sequencing data. cDNA libraries of TCR beta carried unique molecular identifiers. The T cell input of about 0.95 to 11 million gave roughly 0.5 million cDNA molecules. One entry per CDR3 protein, called by TCRdb with MiXCR from the PCR reads. The sample consists of approximately 730,000 distinct CDR3 sequences, about 45% of them appearing once. This clonotype appeared a few times. Its antigen is still unknown. This CDR3 is built from 14 residues. Germline V CDR1 and CDR2: SGHRS, YFSETQ. Trimming removed 4 bases at V and 1 base at J, with 11 bases between. General study results and limits: When compared against controls, multiple sclerosis patients showed significantly lower normalized Chao1 diversity. Batch-mates among the samples co-clustered strongly by F measure. TRBV5-6, TRBV5-1 and TRBV20-1 were among four or five TRBV segments more frequent in patients than controls.

Sequencing was done on a sample of blood. The TCR was taken from a girl aged 10-17 years with multiple sclerosis. The chain uses TRBV5-1 and TRBJ1-1; D ambiguous. CDR3 sequence reads: CASSAADPNTEAFF. The DNA for the CDR3 is TGCGCCAGCAGCGCGGCCGATCCGAACACTGAAGCTTTCTTT.